This TCR beta chain was recorded in a study of T cell changes during pregnancy in multiple sclerosis. Generated by immunoSEQ multiplex PCR, the TCRdb table keeps only in-frame clones and is missing some. The sample holds some 60,000 clones, 80% to 95% seen once. The germline gives CDR1 MNHNY, CDR2 SVGAGI (reference sequence). The CDR3 is 15 amino acids. V was cut by 4 bases and J by 1 base, with 10 bases left in between. The specimen was peripheral blood, collected in the first trimester of pregnancy. The chain links TRBV6-6 to TRBJ2-2; possibly TRBD1 for D (6 bases). The source of this sequence is a female donor with multiple sclerosis, enrolled in a pregnancy study. CDR3: CASSSQGMNTGELFF. CDR3 nucleotides: TGTGCCAGCAGTTCGCAGGGGATGAACACCGGGGAGCTGTTTTTT.